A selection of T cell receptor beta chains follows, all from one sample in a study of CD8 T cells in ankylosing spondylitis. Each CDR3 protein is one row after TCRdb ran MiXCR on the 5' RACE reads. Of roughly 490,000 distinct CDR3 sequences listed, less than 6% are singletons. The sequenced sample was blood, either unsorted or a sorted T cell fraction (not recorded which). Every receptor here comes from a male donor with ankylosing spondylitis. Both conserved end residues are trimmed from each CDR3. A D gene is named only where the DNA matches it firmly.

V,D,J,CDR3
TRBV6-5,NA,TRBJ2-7,ASIGDNEQY
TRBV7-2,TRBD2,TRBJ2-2,ASSLATSGRANTGELF
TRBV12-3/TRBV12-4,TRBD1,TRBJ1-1,ASRMPGGNTEAF
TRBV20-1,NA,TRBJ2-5,SAAGWFSQY
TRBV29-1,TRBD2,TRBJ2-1,SVEKGLAGDGSPNEQF
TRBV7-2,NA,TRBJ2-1,ASSPHRGRFNNEQF
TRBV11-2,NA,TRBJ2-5,ASSLRADFNQETQY
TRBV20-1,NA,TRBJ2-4,SALELAKNIQY
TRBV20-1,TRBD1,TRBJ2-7,SARERVRDRYHEQY
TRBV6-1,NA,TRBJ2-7,ASSEATETYEQY
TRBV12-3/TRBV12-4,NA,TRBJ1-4,ASSFSGIVKKLF
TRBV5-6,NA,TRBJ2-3,ASSFGTEFDTQY
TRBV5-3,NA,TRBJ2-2,ARSPGPGHGELF
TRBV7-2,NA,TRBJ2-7,ASSGYYDRPFEQY
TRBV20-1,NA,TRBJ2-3,SAPGSSTDTQY
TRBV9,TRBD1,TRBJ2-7,ASSLTPYLDRANFYEQY
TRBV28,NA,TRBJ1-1,ASSYQGGDGAF
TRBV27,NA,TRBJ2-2,ASSFSGGANTGELF
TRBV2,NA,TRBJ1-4,ASSEESEKLF
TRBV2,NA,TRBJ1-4,ASGRPRGNEKLF
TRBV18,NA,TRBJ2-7,ASSPSELGEQY
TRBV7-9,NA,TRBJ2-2,ASTNRITGELF
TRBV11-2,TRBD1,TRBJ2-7,ASSSRPDRSSYEQY
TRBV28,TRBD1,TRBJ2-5,ASSGRGYRGRETQY
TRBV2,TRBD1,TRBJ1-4,ASSSRTGVEKLF
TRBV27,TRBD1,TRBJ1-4,ASRPGQGRPNDEKLF
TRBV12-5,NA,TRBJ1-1,ASGSPGGGEAF
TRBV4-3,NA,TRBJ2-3,ASSQDRDTTQY
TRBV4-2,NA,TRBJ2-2,ASSQGISDTGELF
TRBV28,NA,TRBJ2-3,ASSPFMPGTDTQY
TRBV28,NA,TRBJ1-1,ASSLWATPQTEAF
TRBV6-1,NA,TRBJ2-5,ASSPGALQETQY
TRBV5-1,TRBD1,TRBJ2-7,ASSFGQGTYEQY
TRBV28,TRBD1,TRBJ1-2,ASGSTGEFYGYT
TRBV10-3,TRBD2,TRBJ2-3,AISEPTSADTQY
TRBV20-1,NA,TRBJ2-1,SASTHEQF
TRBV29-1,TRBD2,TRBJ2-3,SVEVAGGPGTQY
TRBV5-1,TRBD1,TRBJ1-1,ASSLRFAGQGTEAF
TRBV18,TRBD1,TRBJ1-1,ASLSPAGGVWNTEAF
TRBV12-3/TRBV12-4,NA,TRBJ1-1,ASSPEGKAF